This TCR beta chain was identified in a study of blood T cell repertoires in COVID-19 (dated by TCRdb to between 2020 and 2021). In terms of the full investigation: Samples covering the acute and convalescent phases of COVID-19 were provided by collaborators in the United States, Italy and Spain. The material from the prospective study consisted of cDNA or gDNA derived from T cells, B-cell-depleted T cells, or PBMCs. Deeply sampled blood TCRbeta repertoires from subjects exposed to, actively infected with, or recovered from COVID-19 were included in the dataset. The repertoires were made available in a free public database intended to serve as a resource for research on the immune response to SARS-CoV-2. The samples were drawn from two sources: the first 160 participants of the ongoing ImmuneRACE study, and 1,200 or so subjects contributed by 6 global collaborators. Nearly every sample came with metadata listing a de-identified subject ID, COVID-19 status, age in years and sex. Where available, HLA class I and class II types were taken from metadata supplied by the sample provider and were not determined by assay-based typing.

What the study reported, not specific to this receptor: How much clinical and demographic metadata was included differed by source and by participant, and the metadata was provided uncurated.

This clone was picked up one time. Its binding antigen is unknown. Nothing much larger sits one base from this clone, and base qualities are not available. Trimming leaves V shorter by 3 bases and J shorter by 2 bases, with the junction holding 10 bases beyond the gene matches. CDR1 and CDR2 are drawn from the germline V gene: SGHVS, FNYEAQ. The cysteine opens and the phenylalanine closes a CDR3 of 16 amino acids. CDR3 DNA only is kept here, 48 bases in frame from base 1. In the prospective study, participants were roughly 18 to 89 years old, resided in about two dozen geographic areas of the United States, and were enrolled through a virtual design. To assign participants to cohorts, the prospective study relied on clinical history that participants themselves reported in a screening survey and a study questionnaire. For ImmuneRACE Cohort 3, a participant was defined as recovered based on two consecutive negative NP/OP PCR tests, clearance by a healthcare professional, or resolution of symptoms. In the prospective study, whole blood, serum and a nasopharyngeal or oropharyngeal swab were collected from each participant by mobile phlebotomists. Prospective study participants could optionally give additional blood draws and questionnaires over an approximately two-month period. Before DNA extraction, blood samples from the prospective study were shipped at room temperature or frozen.

TCRbeta CDR3 regions were amplified from genomic DNA using the immunoSEQ Assay, a bias-controlled multiplex PCR. In the paper's pipeline: Nucleated cell counts per sample were estimated from amplification of reference gene primers within the assay. Sequence reads were collapsed and filtered to measure the absolute abundance of every unique TCRbeta CDR3 rearrangement. Productive Simpson clonality was computed per sample as the square root of Simpson's diversity index over productive rearrangements. Sourced from immuneACCESS, this table was stored by TCRdb with only in-frame sequences that have V and J called. A share of the clones is absent; for the studies checked, an unresolved V gene accounts for under half, and the remainder has no known explanation. From that table come the V and J calls and clone size; the DNA was used to work out D and trimming. This sample is represented by approximately 400,000 clones; about 88% of them were singletons. The top ten hold more than 0.95% of the sample.

The chain uses TRBV7-6 and TRBJ2-7, with 7 junctional bases fitting TRBD1. The source is a young woman who had recovered from COVID-19. What was sequenced was PBMCs or T cells enriched from blood (not recorded which). The CDR3 region: CASSFFPGTEPYEQYF. The sequenced DNA is TGTGCCAGCAGCTTCTTTCCGGGGACAGAACCCTACGAGCAGTACTTC.